This T cell receptor beta chain was observed in a study of regulatory T cells in long-lasting Graves disease. Study-level findings and limits: Whereas approximately 950 public clonotypes were shared by new patients, persistent patients shared more, at a few thousand.

Time point meaning: persistent/refractory GD, antithyroid drugs over 5 years with positive TRAb. Preparation of the TCR library used RNA extracted from PBMCs. Germline assignment: CDR1 LGHDT and CDR2 YNNKEL (reference sequence). V lost 2 bases and J lost 6, with 11 bases in between. The CDR3 is made up of 13 amino acids. This clonotype was detected ten times or more. The antigen is not known. Through Arm-PCR of CDR3 regions and iRepertoire HTBI primers, TCR beta libraries were built. One entry per CDR3 protein, called by TCRdb with MiXCR from the multiplex PCR reads. The sample holds 400,000 to 500,000 distinct CDR3 sequences, around 20% seen once.

The chain is built from TRBV3-1 and TRBJ2-7; D unresolved. The TCR originated in a female donor with Graves disease. The input for sequencing was peripheral blood mononuclear cells (PBMCs), taken when the disease was refractory, from a patient treated with antithyroid drugs. The CDR3 loop is CASSQRLMSEQYF. The CDR3 nucleotides read TGTGCCAGCAGCCAAAGGTTGATGAGCGAGCAGTACTTC.